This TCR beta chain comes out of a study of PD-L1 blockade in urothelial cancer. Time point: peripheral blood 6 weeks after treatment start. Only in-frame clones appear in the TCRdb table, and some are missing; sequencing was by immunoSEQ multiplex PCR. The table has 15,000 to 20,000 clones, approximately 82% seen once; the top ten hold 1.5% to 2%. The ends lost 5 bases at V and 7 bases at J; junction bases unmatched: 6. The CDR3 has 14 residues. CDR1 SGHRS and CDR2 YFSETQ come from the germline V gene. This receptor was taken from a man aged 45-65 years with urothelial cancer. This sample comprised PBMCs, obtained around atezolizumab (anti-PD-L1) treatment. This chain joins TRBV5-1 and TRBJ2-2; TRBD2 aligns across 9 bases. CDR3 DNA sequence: TGCGCCAGCAGTCACGCGGGAGGGATCGGGGAGCTGTTTTTT. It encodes CASSHAGGIGELFF.